This T cell receptor (beta chain) was found in a study of T cell responses to AZD1222 COVID-19 vaccine. Study summary: Investigators merged groups given second doses at roughly 4 or roughly 12 weeks. Points from the study as a whole: In all cases, repertoires were sampled only after the peak T cell response. Once two AZD1222 doses were given, Spike-specific TCR breadth and depth went up.

Some clones are missing from TCRdb's copy, which holds only in-frame ones; the method was immunoSEQ multiplex PCR. Here the sample spans 72,000 or so clones, about nine tenths being singletons. The count of this clone is one. Its specificity is unknown. Germline lookup yields CDR1 SGHNT and CDR2 YYREEE (reference sequence). V lost 4 bases, J lost 2 bases, and 7 bases stayed unmatched. There are 15 residues in the CDR3. The J gene is TRBJ2-7, the V gene TRBV5-4, with TRBD2 matching over 9 bases. This specimen consisted of peripheral blood, obtained on day 0 of AZD1222 vaccination. This clonotype was obtained from an adult in good health. CDR3 DNA sequence: TGTGCCAGCAGCCGCGTGGCTAGCGGGGCCTACGAGCAGTACTTC. This gives the protein CASSRVASGAYEQYF.